The sequence of this T cell receptor (beta chain) was determined in a study of molecular identifiers for immune sequencing clone quantification. Study overall: Within a replicate experiment, RNA obtained from either roughly 20,000 or 100,000 naive CD8 cells was divided into five aliquots, and four of those aliquots were then sequenced.

CD8+CD4-CCR7+CD45RA+ sorting gave the naive CD8 T cells. TCRdb analysed the PCR reads with MiXCR anew, one entry per CDR3 protein. This sample yields roughly 40,000 distinct CDR3 sequences, of which roughly 18% are seen a single time; roughly 6.9% belongs to the top ten. Overall study results and limits: The study reportedly detected spiked Jurkat TCR RNA from one cell among some 1 million naive cells. Effector cells kept over 98% of their molecules in clones above 20 RNA copies, while naive cells kept under 1% there.

This CDR3 has 13 amino acids. The V gene end was trimmed by 6 bases and the J gene end by 6 bases; junction bases not matched to a gene: 5. Germline V gene data show CDR1 as MDHEN and CDR2 as SYDVKM. Note on this clonotype: Its specificity is unknown.

V is TRBV28 and J is TRBJ1-5, with TRBD1 matching over 7 bases. The sequence was obtained from a human donor in good health. Some libraries in this study had Jurkat cell RNA spiked in. The source material was naive CD8+ T cells from blood, with Jurkat cell RNA spiked in. Subset described: FACS-sorted CD8+CD4-CCR7+CD45RA+ naive T cells. CDR3 nucleotide sequence: TGTGCCAGCAGCCAAGGGGGCCTTCAGCCCCAGCATTTT. It codes for CASSQGGLQPQHF.